A selection of T cell receptor beta chains follows, all from one sample in a study of tumor-infiltrating lymphocytes in oesophageal squamous cell carcinoma. TCRdb analysed the PCR reads with MiXCR anew, one entry per CDR3 protein. The sample holds nearly 20,000 distinct CDR3 sequences, less than 50% seen once. Material: blood. The receptors were sampled from a male donor with esophageal squamous cell carcinoma. The CDR3 runs from the conserved cysteine through the conserved F or W. Each record gives: D gene, clone size, J gene, V gene, CDR3 protein, CDR3 DNA. A D gene is named only where the DNA matches it firmly. Only some rows state a clone size, as once, few, many or a class for expanded clones.

>-|few|TRBJ2-1|TRBV9
CASSVVGESSYNEQFF
TGTGCCAGCAGCGTAGTGGGGGAGAGCTCCTACAATGAGCAGTTCTTC
>TRBD2|-|TRBJ2-5|TRBV7-4
CASSRNPTSGGAPETQYF
TGTGCCAGCAGCCGCAACCCGACTAGCGGGGGGGCCCCTGAGACCCAGTACTTC
>-|few|TRBJ2-5|TRBV6-5
CASGISGHQETQYF
TGTGCCAGCGGAATCTCGGGACACCAAGAGACCCAGTACTTC
>TRBD2|few|TRBJ2-5|TRBV2
CASSEHRGGGAGDF
TGTGCCAGCAGTGAACACCGGGGCGGGGGGGCCGGAGACTTC
>-|-|TRBJ2-3|TRBV7-3
CASGSGVPRDPVLRF
-
>-|few|TRBJ2-7|TRBV11-2
CASSNAFRVLVTYEQYF
TGTGCCAGCAGCAACGCCTTCAGGGTCCTAGTCACCTACGAGCAGTACTTC
>TRBD1|many|TRBJ1-4|TRBV28
CASASPGQGNEKLFF
TGTGCCAGCGCCTCCCCGGGACAGGGCAATGAAAAACTGTTTTTT
>-|-|TRBJ2-1|TRBV20-1
CSANSGTAGSYEQFF
TGCAGTGCAAATTCCGGGACAGCGGGTTCCTACGAGCAGTTCTTC
>TRBD2|-|TRBJ2-3|TRBV7-6
CASSLLPGLAGDTQYF
TGTGCCAGCAGCCTACTCCCGGGACTAGCGGGAGATACGCAGTATTTT
>-|-|TRBJ2-1|TRBV10-3
CAIRERRDPDNEQFF
TGTGCCATCAGGGAAAGGAGGGATCCTGACAATGAGCAGTTCTTC
>-|-|TRBJ2-7|TRBV5-1
CASSLEFGLGKGYEQYF
TGCGCCAGCAGCTTGGAATTTGGGTTGGGGAAGGGCTACGAGCAGTACTTC
>TRBD1|-|TRBJ2-5|TRBV7-2
CASSPTGVETQYF
TGTGCCAGCAGCCCGACAGGGGTAGAGACCCAGTACTTC
>-|-|TRBJ2-1|TRBV7-2
CASSDWGGEQFF
TGTGCCAGCAGCGATTGGGGCGGTGAGCAGTTCTTC
>-|-|TRBJ2-5|TRBV7-3
CASSRGKSETQYF
TGTGCCAGCAGTAGAGGGAAATCGGAGACCCAGTACTTC
>TRBD1|once|TRBJ1-2|TRBV7-6
CASSTGGPYGYTF
TGTGCCAGCAGCACAGGGGGCCCCTATGGCTACACCTTC
>-|few|TRBJ2-6|TRBV7-8
CASSLDRGRDPVLRF
-
>TRBD2|-|TRBJ2-3|TRBV7-9
CASSPASGSITDTQYF
TGTGCCAGCAGCCCAGCTAGCGGGAGTATCACAGATACGCAGTATTTT
>-|-|TRBJ1-4|TRBV4-2
CASSQSGGPRGEKLFF
TGTGCCAGCAGCCAATCGGGAGGCCCCCGAGGTGAAAAACTGTTTTTT
>-|few|TRBJ2-1|TRBV6-7
CASTTIEYGFYNEQFF
TGTGCCAGCACCACAATCGAATACGGGTTCTACAATGAGCAGTTCTTC
>TRBD2|few|TRBJ2-5|TRBV7-8
CASSWRVAGGGETQYF
TGTGCCAGCAGCTGGCGAGTGGCGGGAGGCGGTGAGACCCAGTACTTC
>-|medium-sized|TRBJ2-2|TRBV7-8
CASSLVRGGTDTGELFF
TGTGCCAGCAGCTTAGTGCGCGGGGGGACAGACACCGGGGAGCTGTTTTTT
>TRBD2|many|TRBJ2-7|TRBV5-6
CASSLRGRVHEQYF
TGTGCCAGCAGCTTGCGCGGGAGGGTCCACGAGCAGTACTTC
>-|-|TRBJ2-1|TRBV7-3
CASSLTGYNEQFF
TGTGCCAGCAGCTTAACCGGGTACAATGAGCAGTTCTTC